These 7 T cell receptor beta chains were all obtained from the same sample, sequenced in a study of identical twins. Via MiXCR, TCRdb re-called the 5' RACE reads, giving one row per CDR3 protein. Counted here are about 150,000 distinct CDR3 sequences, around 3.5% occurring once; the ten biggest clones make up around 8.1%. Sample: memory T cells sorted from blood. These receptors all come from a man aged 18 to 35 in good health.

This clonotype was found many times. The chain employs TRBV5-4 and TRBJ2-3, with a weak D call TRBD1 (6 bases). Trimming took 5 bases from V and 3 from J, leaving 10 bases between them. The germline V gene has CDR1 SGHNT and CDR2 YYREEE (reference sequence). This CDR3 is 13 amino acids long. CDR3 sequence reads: CASSARGTDTQYF. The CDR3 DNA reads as TGTGCCAGCAGTGCCAGGGGAACAGATACGCAGTATTTT.

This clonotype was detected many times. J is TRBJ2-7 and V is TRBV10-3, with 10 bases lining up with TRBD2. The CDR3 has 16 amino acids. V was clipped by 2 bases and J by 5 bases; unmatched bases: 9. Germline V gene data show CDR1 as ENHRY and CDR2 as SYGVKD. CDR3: CAISEGSGRAGDEQYF. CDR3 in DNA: TGTGCCATCAGTGAGGGGAGCGGGAGGGCTGGCGACGAGCAGTACTTC.

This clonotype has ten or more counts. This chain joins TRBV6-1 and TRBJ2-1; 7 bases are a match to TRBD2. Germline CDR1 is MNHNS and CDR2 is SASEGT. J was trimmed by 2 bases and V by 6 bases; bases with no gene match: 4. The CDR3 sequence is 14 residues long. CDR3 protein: CASRQREPYNEQFF. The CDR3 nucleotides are TGTGCCAGCAGGCAGCGGGAACCCTACAATGAGCAGTTCTTC.

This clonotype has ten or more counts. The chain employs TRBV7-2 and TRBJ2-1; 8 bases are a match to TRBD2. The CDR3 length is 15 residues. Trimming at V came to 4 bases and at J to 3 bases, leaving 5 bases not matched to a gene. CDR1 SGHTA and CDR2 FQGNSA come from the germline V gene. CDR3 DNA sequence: TGTGCCAGCAGCTCATCCAGCGGGAGCTACAATGAGCAGTTCTTC. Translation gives CASSSSSGSYNEQFF.

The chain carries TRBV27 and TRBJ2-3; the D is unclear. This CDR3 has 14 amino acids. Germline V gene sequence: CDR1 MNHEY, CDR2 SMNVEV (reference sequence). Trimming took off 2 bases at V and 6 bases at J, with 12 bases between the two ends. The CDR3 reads CASSLRLSRDTQYF. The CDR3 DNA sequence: TGTGCCAGCAGTTTACGGCTCTCGAGGGATACGCAGTATTTT.

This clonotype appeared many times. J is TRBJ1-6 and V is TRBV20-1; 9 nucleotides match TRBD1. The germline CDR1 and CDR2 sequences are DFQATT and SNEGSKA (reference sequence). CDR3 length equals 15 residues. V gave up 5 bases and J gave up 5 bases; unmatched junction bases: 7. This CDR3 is CSAPPGQGNNSPLHF. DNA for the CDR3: TGCAGTGCTCCCCCGGGACAGGGAAATAATTCACCCCTCCACTTT.

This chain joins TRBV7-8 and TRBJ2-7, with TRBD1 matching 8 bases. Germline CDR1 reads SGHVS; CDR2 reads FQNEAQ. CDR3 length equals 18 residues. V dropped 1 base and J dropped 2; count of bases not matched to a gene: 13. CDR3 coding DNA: TGTGCCAGCAGCTTAGATTTTGCCAGGACAGGGTACACCTACGAGCAGTACTTC. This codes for CASSLDFARTGYTYEQYF.